This TCR beta chain came from a study of T cell responses to AZD1222 COVID-19 vaccine. The study's findings and limits: Samples come after the peak T cell response, not at day 14.

Germline V gives CDR1 SGHTA, CDR2 FQGNSA. The CDR3 is 15 amino acids. Trimming took off 2 bases at V and 0 bases at J, with 8 bases between the two ends. Using immunoSEQ multiplex PCR, the repertoire was profiled, and TCRdb retains in-frame clones only, with some absent. This table has tens of thousands of clones, approximately 88% appearing once. This clone was observed a single time. Antigen unknown. The V gene is TRBV7-2, the J gene TRBJ1-3; D uncertain. The source of this sequence is an adult who received the AZD1222 COVID-19 vaccine. This specimen was peripheral blood, taken 28 days after the second AZD1222 dose. Here the CDR3 DNA reads TGTGCCAGCAGCTTATGGAAGGGCTCTGGAAACACCATATATTTT. The encoded protein is CASSLWKGSGNTIYF.